This record looks at one T cell receptor beta chain sequence and its context. Antigen specificity is unknown. These data are taken from a study of a mutant IDH1 vaccine in newly diagnosed glioma. Per germline, CDR1 MNHEY and CDR2 SVGAGI. This CDR3 region has 14 residues. The V gene lost 5 bases and the J gene lost 6 bases, with 14 bases spanning the gap. Time point described: week 11, during vaccination. A 20-mer mutant IDH1 peptide at 300 ug was injected subcutaneously with topical imiquimod. Only in-frame clones appear in the TCRdb table, and some are missing; sequencing was by immunoSEQ multiplex PCR. The sample lists about 110,000 clones, 90% occurring once.

This rearrangement joins TRBV6-5 to TRBJ2-4; D perhaps matches TRBD2 (5 bases). The source was PBMCs, collected from a glioma patient whose treatment included an IDH1 peptide vaccine. This sequence was found in a woman in her 50s with glioma. The DNA of the CDR3 is TGTGCCAGCAGTAGAGGGATAGGCCGAAACATTCAGTACTTC. This encodes CASSRGIGRNIQYF.